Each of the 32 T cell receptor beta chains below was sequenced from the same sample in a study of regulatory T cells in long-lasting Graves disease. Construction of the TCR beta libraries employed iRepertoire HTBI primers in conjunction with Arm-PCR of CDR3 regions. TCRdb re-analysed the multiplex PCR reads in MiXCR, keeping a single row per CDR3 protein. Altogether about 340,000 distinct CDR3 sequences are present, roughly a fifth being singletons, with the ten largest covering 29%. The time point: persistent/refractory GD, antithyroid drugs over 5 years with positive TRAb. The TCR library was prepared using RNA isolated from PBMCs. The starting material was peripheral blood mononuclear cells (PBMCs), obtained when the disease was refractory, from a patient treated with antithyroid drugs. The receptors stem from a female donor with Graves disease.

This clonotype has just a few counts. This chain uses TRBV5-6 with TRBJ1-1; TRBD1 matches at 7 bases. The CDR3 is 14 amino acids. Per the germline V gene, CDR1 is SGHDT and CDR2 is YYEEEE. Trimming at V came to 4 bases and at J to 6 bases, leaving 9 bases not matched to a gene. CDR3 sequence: CASSGMTGIAEAFF. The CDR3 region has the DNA TGTGCCAGCAGCGGGATGACAGGGATCGCTGAAGCTTTCTTT.

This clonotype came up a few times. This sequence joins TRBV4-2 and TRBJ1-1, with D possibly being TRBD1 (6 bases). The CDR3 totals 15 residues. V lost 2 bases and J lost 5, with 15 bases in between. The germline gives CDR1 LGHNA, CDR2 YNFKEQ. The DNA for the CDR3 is TGTGCCAGCAGCCAACTACAGGGTGGAGAAACTGAAGCTTTCTTT. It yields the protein CASSQLQGGETEAFF.

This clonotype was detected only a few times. The CDR3 region is CAWEQGANVLTF. Written as DNA, the CDR3 is TGTGCCTGGGAACAGGGGGCCAACGTCCTGACTTTC. The genes are TRBV30 and TRBJ2-6; D is ambiguous. The CDR3 length is 12 residues. Germline CDR1 is GTSNPN and CDR2 is SVGIG (reference sequence). The V gene lost 5 bases and the J gene lost 4 bases, with 6 bases spanning the gap.

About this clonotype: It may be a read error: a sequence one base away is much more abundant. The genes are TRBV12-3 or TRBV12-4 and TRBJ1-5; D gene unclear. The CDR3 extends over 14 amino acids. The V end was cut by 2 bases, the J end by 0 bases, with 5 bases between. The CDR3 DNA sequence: TGTGCCAGCAGTTTACAGTATAGCAATCAGCCCCAGCATTTT. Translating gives CASSLQYSNQPQHF.

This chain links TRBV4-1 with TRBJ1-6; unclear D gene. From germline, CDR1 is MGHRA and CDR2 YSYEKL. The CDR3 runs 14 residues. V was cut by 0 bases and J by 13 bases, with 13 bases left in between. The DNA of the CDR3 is TGCGCCAGCAGCCAAGATCGAGGAAGGGAGCCCCTCCACTTT. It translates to CASSQDRGREPLHF.

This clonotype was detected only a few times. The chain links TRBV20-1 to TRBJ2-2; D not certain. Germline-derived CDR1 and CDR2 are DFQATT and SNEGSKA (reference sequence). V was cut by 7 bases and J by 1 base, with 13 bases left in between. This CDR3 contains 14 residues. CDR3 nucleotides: TGCAGTGTCCCCCGGGCCGAGAACACCGGGGAGCTGTTTTTT. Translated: CSVPRAENTGELFF.

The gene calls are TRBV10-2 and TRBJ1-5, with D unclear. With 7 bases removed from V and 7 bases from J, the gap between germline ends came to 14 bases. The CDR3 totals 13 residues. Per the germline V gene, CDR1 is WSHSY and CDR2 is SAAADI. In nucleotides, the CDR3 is TGCGCCAGCAACGCAGGAAACGACCAGCCCCAGCATTTT. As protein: CASNAGNDQPQHF.

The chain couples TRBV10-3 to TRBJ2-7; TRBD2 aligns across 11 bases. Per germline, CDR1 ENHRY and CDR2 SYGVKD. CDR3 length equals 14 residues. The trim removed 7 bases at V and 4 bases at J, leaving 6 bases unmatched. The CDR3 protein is CAIKASGRLYEQYF. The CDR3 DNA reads TGTGCCATCAAGGCTAGCGGGAGGTTGTACGAGCAGTACTTC.

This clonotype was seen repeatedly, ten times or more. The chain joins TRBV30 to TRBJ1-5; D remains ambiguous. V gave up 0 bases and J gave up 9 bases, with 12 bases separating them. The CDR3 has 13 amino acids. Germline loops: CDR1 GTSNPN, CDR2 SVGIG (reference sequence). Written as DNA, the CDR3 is TGTGCCTGGAGTGTACTCCCCAGCGGGCCCCAGCATTTT. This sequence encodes CAWSVLPSGPQHF.

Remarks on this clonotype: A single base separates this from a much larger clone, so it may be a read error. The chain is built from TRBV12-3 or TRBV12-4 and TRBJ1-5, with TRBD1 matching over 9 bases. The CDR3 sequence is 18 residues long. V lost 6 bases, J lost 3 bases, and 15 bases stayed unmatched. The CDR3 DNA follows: TGTGCCAGCAGGGGCGGACAGGGGACTCCATATAACAATCAGCCCCAGCATTTT. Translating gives CASRGGQGTPYNNQPQHF.

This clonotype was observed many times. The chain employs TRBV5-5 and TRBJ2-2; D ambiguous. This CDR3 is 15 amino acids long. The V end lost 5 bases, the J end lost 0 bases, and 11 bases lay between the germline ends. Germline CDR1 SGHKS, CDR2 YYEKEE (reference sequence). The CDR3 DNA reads TGTGCCAGCAGTCCTGAGAGTTCGAACACCGGGGAGCTGTTTTTT. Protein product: CASSPESSNTGELFF.

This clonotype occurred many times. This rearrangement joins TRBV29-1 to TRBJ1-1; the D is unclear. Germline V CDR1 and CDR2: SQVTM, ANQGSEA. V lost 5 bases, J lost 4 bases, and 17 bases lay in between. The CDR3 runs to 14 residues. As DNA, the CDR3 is TGCAGCGTTCACCTTACTTTGCGGCGCACTGAAGCTTTCTTT. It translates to CSVHLTLRRTEAFF.

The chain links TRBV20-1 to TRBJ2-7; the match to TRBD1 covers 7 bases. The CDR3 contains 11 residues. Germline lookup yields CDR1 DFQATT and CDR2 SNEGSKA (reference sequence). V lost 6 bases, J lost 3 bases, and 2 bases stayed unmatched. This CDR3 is CSAGTVYEQYF. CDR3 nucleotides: TGCAGTGCCGGGACAGTCTACGAGCAGTACTTC.

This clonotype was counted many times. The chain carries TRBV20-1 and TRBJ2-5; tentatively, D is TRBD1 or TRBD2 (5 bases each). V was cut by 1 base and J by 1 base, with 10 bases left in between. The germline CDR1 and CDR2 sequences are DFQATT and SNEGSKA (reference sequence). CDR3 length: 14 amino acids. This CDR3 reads CSARGTQGQETQYF. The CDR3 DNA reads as TGCAGTGCTAGAGGGACTCAGGGCCAAGAGACCCAGTACTTC.

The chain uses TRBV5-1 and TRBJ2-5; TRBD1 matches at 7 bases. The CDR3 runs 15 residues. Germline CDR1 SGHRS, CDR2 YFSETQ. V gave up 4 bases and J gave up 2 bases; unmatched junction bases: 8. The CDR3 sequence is CASSREDREQETQYF. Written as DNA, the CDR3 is TGCGCCAGCAGCAGAGAAGACAGGGAACAAGAGACCCAGTACTTC.

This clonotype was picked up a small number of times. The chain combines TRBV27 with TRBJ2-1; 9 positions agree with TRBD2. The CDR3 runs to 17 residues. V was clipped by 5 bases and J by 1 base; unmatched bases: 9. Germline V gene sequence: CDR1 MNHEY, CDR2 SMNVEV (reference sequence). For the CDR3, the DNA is TGTGCCAGCAGTCCTCTCCGCGGGGGGGCTTCCTACAATGAGCAGTTCTTC. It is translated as CASSPLRGGASYNEQFF.

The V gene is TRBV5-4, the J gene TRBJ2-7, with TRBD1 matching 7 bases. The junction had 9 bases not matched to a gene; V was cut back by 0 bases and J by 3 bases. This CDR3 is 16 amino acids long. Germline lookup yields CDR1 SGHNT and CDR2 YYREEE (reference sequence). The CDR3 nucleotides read TGTGCCAGCAGCTTGGGCCCCGGGACAGATGTCTACGAGCAGTACTTC. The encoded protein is CASSLGPGTDVYEQYF.

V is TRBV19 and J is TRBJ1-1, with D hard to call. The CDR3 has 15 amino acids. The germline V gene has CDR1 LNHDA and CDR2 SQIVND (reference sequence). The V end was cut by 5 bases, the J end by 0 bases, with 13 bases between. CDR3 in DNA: TGTGCCAGTAGTCTAGTCAAGGTCATGAACACTGAAGCTTTCTTT. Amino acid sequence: CASSLVKVMNTEAFF.

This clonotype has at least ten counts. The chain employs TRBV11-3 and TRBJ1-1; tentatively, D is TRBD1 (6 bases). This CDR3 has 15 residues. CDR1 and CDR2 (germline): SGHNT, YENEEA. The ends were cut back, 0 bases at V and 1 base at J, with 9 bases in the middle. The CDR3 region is CASSLEGARNTEAFF. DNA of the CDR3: TGTGCCAGCAGCTTAGAGGGGGCGCGGAACACTGAAGCTTTCTTT.

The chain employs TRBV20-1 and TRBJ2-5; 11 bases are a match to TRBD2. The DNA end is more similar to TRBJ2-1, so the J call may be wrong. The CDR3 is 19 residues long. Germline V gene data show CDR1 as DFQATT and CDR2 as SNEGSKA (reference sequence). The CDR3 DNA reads TGCAGTGCTAGAGAACTTAGGACTAGCGGGCCTTGGAGGGACAATGAGCAGTTCTTC. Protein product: CSARELRTSGPWRDNEQFF.

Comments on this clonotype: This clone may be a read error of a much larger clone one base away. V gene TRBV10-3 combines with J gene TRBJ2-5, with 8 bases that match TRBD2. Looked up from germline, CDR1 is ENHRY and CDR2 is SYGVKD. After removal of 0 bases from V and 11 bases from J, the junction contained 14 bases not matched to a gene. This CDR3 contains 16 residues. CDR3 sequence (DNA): TGTGCCATCAGTGAGTCGATTACGGGAGGGCCGAATGAGCAGTACTTC. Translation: CAISESITGGPNEQYF.

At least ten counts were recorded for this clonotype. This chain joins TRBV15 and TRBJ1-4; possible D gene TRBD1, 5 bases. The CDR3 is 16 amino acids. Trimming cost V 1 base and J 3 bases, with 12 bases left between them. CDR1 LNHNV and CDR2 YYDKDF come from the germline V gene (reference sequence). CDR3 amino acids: CATSRGGGAANEKLFF. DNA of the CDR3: TGTGCCACCAGCAGAGGTGGAGGGGCAGCTAATGAAAAACTGTTTTTT.

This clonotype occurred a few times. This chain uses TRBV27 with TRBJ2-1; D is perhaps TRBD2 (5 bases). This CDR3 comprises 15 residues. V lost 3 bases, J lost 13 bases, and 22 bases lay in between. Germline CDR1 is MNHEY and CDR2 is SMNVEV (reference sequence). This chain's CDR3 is CASSFASRRPGPQFF. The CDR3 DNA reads TGTGCCAGCAGTTTTGCTAGCAGAAGACCCGGGCCCCAGTTCTTC.

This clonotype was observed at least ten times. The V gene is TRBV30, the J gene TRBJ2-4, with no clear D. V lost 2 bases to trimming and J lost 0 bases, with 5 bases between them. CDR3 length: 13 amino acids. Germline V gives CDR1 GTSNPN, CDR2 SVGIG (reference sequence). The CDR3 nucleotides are TGTGCCTGGAGTAGGTTAGCCAAAAACATTCAGTACTTC. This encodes CAWSRLAKNIQYF.

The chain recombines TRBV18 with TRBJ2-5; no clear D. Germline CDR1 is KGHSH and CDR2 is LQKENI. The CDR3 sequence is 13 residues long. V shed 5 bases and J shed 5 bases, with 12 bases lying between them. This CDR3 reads CASSNSLGETQYF. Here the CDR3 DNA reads TGTGCCAGCTCAAATTCTCTGGGGGAGACCCAGTACTTC.

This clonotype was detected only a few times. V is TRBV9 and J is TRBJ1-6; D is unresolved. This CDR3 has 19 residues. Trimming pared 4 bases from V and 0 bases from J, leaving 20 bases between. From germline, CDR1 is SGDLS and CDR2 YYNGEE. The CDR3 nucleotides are TGTGCCAGCAGCCCTCCCTTCCACAAGGGCGGCTCCTATAATTCACCCCTCCACTTT. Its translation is CASSPPFHKGGSYNSPLHF.

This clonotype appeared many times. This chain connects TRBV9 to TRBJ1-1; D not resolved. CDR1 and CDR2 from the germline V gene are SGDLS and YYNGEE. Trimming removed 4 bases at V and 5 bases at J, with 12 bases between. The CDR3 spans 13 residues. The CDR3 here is CASSKEQGTEAFF. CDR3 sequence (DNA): TGTGCCAGCAGCAAGGAACAAGGAACTGAAGCTTTCTTT. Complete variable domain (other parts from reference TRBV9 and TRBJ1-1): DSGVTQTPKHLITATGQRVTLRCSPRSGDLSVYWYQQSLDQGLQFLIQYYNGEERAKGNILERFSAQQFPDLHSELNLSSLELGDSALYFCASSKEQGTEAFFGQGTRLTVV.

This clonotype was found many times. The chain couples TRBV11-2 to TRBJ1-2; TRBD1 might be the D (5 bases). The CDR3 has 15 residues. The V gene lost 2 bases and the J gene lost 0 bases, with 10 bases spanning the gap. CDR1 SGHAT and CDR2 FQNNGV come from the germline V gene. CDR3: CASSLTGGANYGYTF. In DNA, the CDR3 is TGTGCCAGCAGCTTAACGGGGGGAGCTAACTATGGCTACACCTTC.

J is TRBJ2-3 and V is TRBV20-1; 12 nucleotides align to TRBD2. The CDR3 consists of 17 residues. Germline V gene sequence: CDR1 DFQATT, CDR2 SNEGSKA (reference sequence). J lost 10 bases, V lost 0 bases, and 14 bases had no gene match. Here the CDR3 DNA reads TGCAGTGCTAGAGATGGAAGGACTAGCGGGGAGGGGAGTGCGCAGTATTTT. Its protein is CSARDGRTSGEGSAQYF.

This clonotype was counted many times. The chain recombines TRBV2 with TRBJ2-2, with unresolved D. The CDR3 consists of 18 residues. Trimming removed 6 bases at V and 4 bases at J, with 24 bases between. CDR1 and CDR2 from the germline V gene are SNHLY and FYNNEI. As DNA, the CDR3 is TGTGCCAGCAGGTTACGGGTAGGGCTGTTGGTGGGCACCGGGGAGCTGTTTTTT. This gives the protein CASRLRVGLLVGTGELFF.

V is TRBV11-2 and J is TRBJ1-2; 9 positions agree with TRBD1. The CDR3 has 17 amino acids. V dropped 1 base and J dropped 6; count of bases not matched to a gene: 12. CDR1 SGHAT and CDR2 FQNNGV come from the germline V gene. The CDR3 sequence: CASSLVATGTGPDGYTF. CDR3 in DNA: TGTGCCAGCAGCTTAGTAGCAACAGGGACAGGGCCGGATGGCTACACCTTC.

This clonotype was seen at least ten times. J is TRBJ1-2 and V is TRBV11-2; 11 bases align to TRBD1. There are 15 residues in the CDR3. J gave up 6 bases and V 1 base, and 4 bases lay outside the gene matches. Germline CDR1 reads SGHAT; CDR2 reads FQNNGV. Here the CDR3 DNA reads TGTGCCAGCAGCTTAGCAGGACAGGGGGCCGATGGCTACACCTTC. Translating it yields CASSLAGQGADGYTF.